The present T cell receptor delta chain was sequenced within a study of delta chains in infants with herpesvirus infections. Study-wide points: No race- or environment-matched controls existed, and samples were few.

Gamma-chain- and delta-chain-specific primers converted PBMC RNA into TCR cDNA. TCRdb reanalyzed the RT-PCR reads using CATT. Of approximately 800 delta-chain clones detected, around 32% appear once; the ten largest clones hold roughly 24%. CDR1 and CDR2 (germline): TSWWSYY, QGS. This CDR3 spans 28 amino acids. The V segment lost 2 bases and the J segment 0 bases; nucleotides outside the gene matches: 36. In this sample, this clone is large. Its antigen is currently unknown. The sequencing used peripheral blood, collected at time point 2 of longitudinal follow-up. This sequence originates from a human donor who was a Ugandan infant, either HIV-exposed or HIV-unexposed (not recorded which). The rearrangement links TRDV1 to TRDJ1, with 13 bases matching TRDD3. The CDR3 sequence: CALGEGTQKPSPREYWGIRWLYTDKLIF. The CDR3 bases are TGTGCTCTTGGGGAAGGCACCCAGAAACCTTCCCCGCGTGAGTACTGGGGGATACGCTGGTTGTACACCGATAAACTCATCTTT.